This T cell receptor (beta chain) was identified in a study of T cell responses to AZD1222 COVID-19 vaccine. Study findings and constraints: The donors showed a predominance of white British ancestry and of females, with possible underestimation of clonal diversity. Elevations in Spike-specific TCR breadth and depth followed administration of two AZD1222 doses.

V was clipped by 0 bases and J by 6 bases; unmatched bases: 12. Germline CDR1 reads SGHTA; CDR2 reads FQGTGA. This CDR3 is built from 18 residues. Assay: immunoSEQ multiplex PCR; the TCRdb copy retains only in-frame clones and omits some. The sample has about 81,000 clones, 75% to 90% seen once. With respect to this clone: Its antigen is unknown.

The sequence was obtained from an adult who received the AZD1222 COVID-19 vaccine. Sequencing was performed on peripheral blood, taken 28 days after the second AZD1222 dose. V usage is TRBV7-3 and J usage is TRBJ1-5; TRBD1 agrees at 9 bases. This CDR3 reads CASSLTSGTGILAQPQHF. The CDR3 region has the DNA TGTGCCAGCAGCTTAACGTCCGGGACAGGGATTTTGGCTCAGCCCCAGCATTTT.